These 27 T cell receptor beta chains were sequenced from one sample in a study of control samples from healthy donors and cancer patients. The method was immunoSEQ multiplex PCR; TCRdb's version includes in-frame clones alone and lacks a portion of them. This sample has over 150,000 clones; around 94% occur once, and the top ten carry approximately 14%. The source material was PBMCs. The receptors were gathered from a man aged 55 to 69 with colorectal cancer.

V is TRBV7-2 and J is TRBJ1-2; 7 bases map to TRBD1. Trimming removed 3 bases from V and 4 bases from J; junction bases left unmatched: 5. Germline lookup yields CDR1 SGHTA and CDR2 FQGNSA. The CDR3 totals 14 residues. The CDR3 here is CASSLAGQFYGYTF. The CDR3 region has the DNA TGTGCCAGCAGCTTGGCGGGACAGTTCTATGGCTACACCTTC.

The chain combines TRBV7-9 with TRBJ1-5, with D uncertain. Trimming pared 1 base from V and 10 bases from J, leaving 11 bases between. This CDR3 contains 13 residues. CDR1 and CDR2 (germline): SEHNR, FQNEAQ (reference sequence). The CDR3: CASSLEPPAPQHF. CDR3 nucleotides: TGTGCCAGCAGCTTAGAACCCCCAGCACCCCAGCATTTT.

J is TRBJ2-7 and V is TRBV19; D ambiguous. CDR3 size: 13 residues. Germline-derived CDR1 and CDR2 are LNHDA and SQIVND (reference sequence). The germline V and J ends were trimmed by 1 base and 4 bases, with 8 bases remaining between them. CDR3 residues: CASSIGMTYEQYF. The CDR3 nucleotides read TGTGCCAGTAGTATAGGTATGACTTACGAGCAGTACTTC.

This clone occurred once. The V call is TRBV9, the J call TRBJ1-1; 9 bases map to TRBD1. The CDR3 extends over 14 amino acids. V gave up 1 base and J gave up 11 bases; unmatched junction bases: 9. CDR1 and CDR2 (germline): SGDLS, YYNGEE. The CDR3 bases are TGTGCCAGCAGCGTATACGACAGGGGGATTGGCGCTTTCTTT. As protein: CASSVYDRGIGAFF.

This clone was recorded only once. V is TRBV28 and J is TRBJ1-5; D gene uncertain. The V end was cut by 5 bases, the J end by 0 bases, with 14 bases between. Germline V gene sequence: CDR1 MDHEN, CDR2 SYDVKM. The CDR3 is 16 residues long. The CDR3 spells CASSPLGRPSNQPQHF. Here the CDR3 DNA reads TGTGCCAGCAGTCCCCTCGGGCGGCCTAGCAATCAGCCCCAGCATTTT. Supplemented by reference TRBV28 and TRBJ1-5, the full variable domain reads DVKVTQSSRYLVKRTGEKVFLECVQDMDHENMFWYRQDPGLGLRLIYFSYDVKMKEKGDIPEGYSVSREKKERFSLILESASTNQTSMYLCASSPLGRPSNQPQHFGDGTRLSIL.

This clone has a handful of counts. This chain connects TRBV10-3 to TRBJ2-1; the D is unclear. Trimming left V 3 bases short and J 3 bases short, with 9 bases between. In germline, CDR1 is ENHRY, CDR2 SYGVKD. This CDR3 has 14 amino acids. The CDR3 nucleotides read TGTGCCATCAGTGACGGGCGGTACTACAATGAGCAGTTCTTC. This translates into CAISDGRYYNEQFF.

Note on this clone: This specimen includes other DNA sequences encoding the same CDR3. The rearrangement joins TRBV12-3 or TRBV12-4 to TRBJ1-1; a weak D match, TRBD1 (6 bases). V dropped 3 bases and J dropped 5 bases, with 10 bases sitting between them. The CDR3 consists of 13 residues. The CDR3 loop reads CASSFGGGTEAFF. The CDR3 DNA sequence: TGTGCCAGCAGTTTCGGGGGCGGGACTGAAGCTTTCTTT.

J is TRBJ2-5 and V is TRBV6-5; D perhaps matches TRBD2 (6 bases). The germline V gene has CDR1 MNHEY and CDR2 SVGAGI. Trimming left V 6 bases short and J 3 bases short, with 14 bases between. The CDR3 has 14 amino acids. DNA of the CDR3: TGTGCCAGCAGCCCGACTAGGAGGAAAGAGACCCAGTACTTC. Protein sequence: CASSPTRRKETQYF.

This clone was detected once. The CDR3 here is CASSYWAGPRDSYEQYF. Written as DNA, the CDR3 is TGTGCCAGCAGTTATTGGGCAGGGCCACGAGATTCCTACGAGCAGTACTTC. The rearrangement uses TRBV6-2 or TRBV6-3 and TRBJ2-7; possibly TRBD1 for D (5 bases). The CDR3 is 17 amino acids. The V gene's germline CDR1 is MNHEY and CDR2 SVGEGT. With 3 bases removed from V and 1 base from J, the gap between germline ends came to 19 bases.

This sequence joins TRBV18 and TRBJ1-2; the D gene is possibly TRBD1 (5 bases). Per germline, CDR1 KGHSH and CDR2 LQKENI. The V gene lost 3 bases and the J gene lost 1 base, with 12 bases spanning the gap. CDR3 length equals 15 residues. Here the CDR3 DNA reads TGTGCCAGCTCACCGACAGAATTCAGTAACTATGGCTACACCTTC. It encodes CASSPTEFSNYGYTF.

The chain carries TRBV6-2 or TRBV6-3 and TRBJ1-2; D gene ambiguous. Germline V gene lookup returns CDR1 MNHEY and CDR2 SVGEGT. With 2 bases removed from V and 2 bases from J, the gap between germline ends came to 18 bases. The CDR3 length is 17 residues. CDR3 DNA: TGTGCCAGCAGTTACGGTCTACGGCACGGACCAAACTATGGCTACACCTTC. It codes for CASSYGLRHGPNYGYTF.

The count of this clone is one. CDR3 nucleotide sequence: TGTGCCAGCAGTATGGGACAAAACTATGGCTACACCTTC. Amino acids: CASSMGQNYGYTF. The rearrangement links TRBV6-5 to TRBJ1-2; possibly TRBD1 for D (6 bases). This CDR3 spans 13 amino acids. V dropped 5 bases and J dropped 2 bases, with 9 bases sitting between them. CDR1 and CDR2 from the germline V gene are MNHEY and SVGAGI.

The V and J genes are TRBV14 and TRBJ2-1, with D tentatively TRBD1 or TRBD2 (6 bases each). The CDR3 has 15 residues. Between the trimmed V and J ends, which lost 2 bases and 4 bases, there was a span of 12 bases. Germline V lookup: CDR1 SGHDN, CDR2 FVKESK. The DNA of the CDR3 is TGTGCCAGCAGCCAACTGAGGGGGGCTTACAATGAGCAGTTCTTC. Protein product: CASSQLRGAYNEQFF. The variable domain in full, with the rest retrieved from reference TRBV14 and TRBJ2-1, is EAGVTQFPSHSVIEKGQTVTLRCDPISGHDNLYWYRRVMGKEIKFLLHFVKESKQDESGMPNNRFLAERTGGTYSTLKVQPAELEDSGVYFCASSQLRGAYNEQFFGPGTRLTVL.

The CDR3 loop reads CASRARVMVYNEQFF. CDR3 DNA sequence: TGTGCCAGCAGGGCTCGTGTAATGGTTTACAATGAGCAGTTCTTC. The J gene is TRBJ2-1, the V gene TRBV5-6; no clear D. The V and J ends lost 5 bases and 4 bases respectively, with 16 bases between them. The CDR3 runs to 15 residues. Germline loops: CDR1 SGHDT, CDR2 YYEEEE.

CDR3 nucleotides: TGCGCCAGCACCTCGGGTCGTGGAGCCGCCTACGAGCAGTACTTC. The encoded protein is CASTSGRGAAYEQYF. This rearrangement joins TRBV4-1 to TRBJ2-7; unclear D gene. V lost 7 bases to trimming and J lost 2 bases, with 18 bases between them. Germline-derived CDR1 and CDR2 are MGHRA and YSYEKL. This CDR3 region has 15 residues.

J is TRBJ2-1 and V is TRBV5-1; D gene ambiguous. Looked up from germline, CDR1 is SGHRS and CDR2 is YFSETQ. CDR3 length equals 14 residues. Trimming took off 2 bases at V and 8 bases at J, with 14 bases between the two ends. Written as DNA, the CDR3 is TGCGCCAGCAGCTTAGGATCTGGCGCGGATGAGCAGTTCTTC. Protein: CASSLGSGADEQFF.

The chain recombines TRBV11-2 with TRBJ2-3; the D call may be TRBD1 or TRBD2 (5 bases each). This CDR3 is 14 amino acids long. Germline lookup yields CDR1 SGHAT and CDR2 FQNNGV. V lost 8 bases, J lost 5 bases, and 17 bases lay in between. The CDR3 DNA sequence: TGTGCCAGCGAGTCGACAGAGAGGGGAGATACGCAGTATTTT. Translation gives CASESTERGDTQYF.

This chain uses TRBV5-1 with TRBJ2-7; 8 bases are a match to TRBD2. J was trimmed by 3 bases and V by 3 bases; bases with no gene match: 5. Germline V gene lookup returns CDR1 SGHRS and CDR2 YFSETQ. CDR3 length: 14 residues. The CDR3 here is CASSWGTSLYEQYF. The DNA for the CDR3 is TGCGCCAGCAGCTGGGGGACTAGTCTCTACGAGCAGTACTTC.

V usage is TRBV5-1 and J usage is TRBJ1-3; D not resolved. V was cut by 4 bases and J by 8 bases, with 13 bases left in between. This CDR3 spans 13 amino acids. Germline V gene data show CDR1 as SGHRS and CDR2 as YFSETQ. The chain's CDR3 is CASSLRAGDTIYF. The CDR3 bases are TGCGCCAGCAGCCTTAGGGCGGGAGACACCATATATTTT. Full variable domain (remainder filled in from reference TRBV5-1 and TRBJ1-3): KAGVTQTPRYLIKTRGQQVTLSCSPISGHRSVSWYQQTPGQGLQFLFEYFSETQRNKGNFPGRFSGRQFSNSRSEMNVSTLELGDSALYLCASSLRAGDTIYFGEGSWLTVV.

The chain joins TRBV10-2 to TRBJ2-2, with 7 bases fitting TRBD1. The V segment lost 10 bases and the J segment 6 bases; nucleotides outside the gene matches: 5. This CDR3 comprises 12 residues. From germline, CDR1 is WSHSY and CDR2 SAAADI. This CDR3 reads CATQTGPGELFF. CDR3 nucleotides: TGCGCCACCCAGACAGGGCCCGGGGAGCTGTTTTTT.

The V gene is TRBV19, the J gene TRBJ1-4; tentative D call: TRBD1 (5 bases). Trimming cost V 3 bases and J 1 base, with 9 bases left between them. Germline assignment: CDR1 LNHDA and CDR2 SQIVND (reference sequence). The CDR3 is 15 amino acids. CDR3 sequence: CASSIGDRTNEKLFF. CDR3 bases: TGTGCCAGTAGTATCGGCGACAGAACTAATGAAAAACTGTTTTTT.

The V gene is TRBV24-1, the J gene TRBJ2-3, with 10 nucleotides matching TRBD2. The CDR3 has 18 amino acids. V lost 3 bases, J lost 5 bases, and 13 bases stayed unmatched. The germline gives CDR1 KGHDR, CDR2 SFDVKD. Here the CDR3 reads CATSDPSHTSGARDTQYF. The CDR3 bases are TGTGCCACCAGTGATCCTTCTCATACTAGCGGGGCCAGAGATACGCAGTATTTT.

The chain uses TRBV6-6 and TRBJ1-5; TRBD1 matches at 7 bases. The CDR3 spans 14 residues. J gave up 8 bases and V 0 bases, and 4 bases lay outside the gene matches. Germline CDR1 reads MNHNY; CDR2 reads SVGAGI (reference sequence). CDR3 protein: CASSYSGGVEPQHF. The CDR3 bases are TGTGCCAGCAGTTACTCAGGGGGCGTTGAGCCCCAGCATTTT.

V gene TRBV7-2 combines with J gene TRBJ2-1; D is uncertain. Germline loops: CDR1 SGHTA, CDR2 FQGNSA. V lost 4 bases, J lost 2 bases, and 12 bases lay in between. The CDR3 length is 15 residues. DNA of the CDR3: TGTGCCAGCAGCTCGGACGCAGCAGCCTACAATGAGCAGTTCTTC. Translating it yields CASSSDAAAYNEQFF.

CDR3 sequence: CASSQKTGNSPLHF. Here the CDR3 DNA reads TGTGCCAGCAGCCAAAAGACAGGCAATTCACCCCTCCACTTT. The chain is built from TRBV3-1 (or the pseudogene TRBV3-2) and TRBJ1-6; TRBD1 might be the D (6 bases). The CDR3 runs 14 residues. Trimming took 2 bases from V and 7 from J, leaving 9 bases between them. Germline-derived CDR1 and CDR2 are LGHDT and YNNKEL (reference sequence).

The V gene is TRBV12-3 or TRBV12-4, the J gene TRBJ2-7, with TRBD1 as a possible D gene (5 bases). The CDR3 loop spans 13 amino acids. The ends were cut back, 6 bases at V and 2 bases at J, with 11 bases in the middle. CDR3 DNA sequence: TGTGCCAGCAGAAAACAGGACCCCTACGAGCAGTACTTC. Its translation: CASRKQDPYEQYF.

V usage is TRBV28 and J usage is TRBJ1-4; TRBD1 might be the D (6 bases). V dropped 1 base and J dropped 7 bases, with 16 bases sitting between them. Germline V lookup: CDR1 MDHEN, CDR2 SYDVKM. This CDR3 is 16 amino acids long. CDR3 region: CASSLSGGLQFEKLFF. In nucleotides, the CDR3 is TGTGCCAGCAGTTTATCCGGGGGGCTTCAGTTTGAAAAACTGTTTTTT.